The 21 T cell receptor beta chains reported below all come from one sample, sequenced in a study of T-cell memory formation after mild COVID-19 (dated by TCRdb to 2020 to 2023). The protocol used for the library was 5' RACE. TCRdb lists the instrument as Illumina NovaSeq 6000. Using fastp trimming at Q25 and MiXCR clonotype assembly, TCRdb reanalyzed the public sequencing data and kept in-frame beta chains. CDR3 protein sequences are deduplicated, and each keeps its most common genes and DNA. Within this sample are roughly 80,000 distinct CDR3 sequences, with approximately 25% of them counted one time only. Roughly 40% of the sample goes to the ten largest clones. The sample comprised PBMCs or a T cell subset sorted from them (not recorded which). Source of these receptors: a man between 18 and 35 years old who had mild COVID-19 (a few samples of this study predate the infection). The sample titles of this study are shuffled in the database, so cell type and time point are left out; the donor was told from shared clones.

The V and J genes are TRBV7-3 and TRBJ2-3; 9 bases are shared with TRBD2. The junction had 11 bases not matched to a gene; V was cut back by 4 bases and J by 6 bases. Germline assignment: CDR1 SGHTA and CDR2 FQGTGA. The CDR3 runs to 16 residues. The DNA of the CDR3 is TGTGCCAGCAGCTCCGTTGGAGCGGGGGGCGCGGATACGCAGTATTTT. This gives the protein CASSSVGAGGADTQYF.

DNA of the CDR3: TGTGCCAGTAGTATTGGAGGATACTATGGCTACACCTTC. Translating gives CASSIGGYYGYTF. The V gene is TRBV19, the J gene TRBJ1-2, with D unclear. The length of the CDR3 is 13 residues. Trimming took 3 bases from V and 3 from J, leaving 8 bases between them. CDR1 and CDR2 (germline): LNHDA, SQIVND (reference sequence).

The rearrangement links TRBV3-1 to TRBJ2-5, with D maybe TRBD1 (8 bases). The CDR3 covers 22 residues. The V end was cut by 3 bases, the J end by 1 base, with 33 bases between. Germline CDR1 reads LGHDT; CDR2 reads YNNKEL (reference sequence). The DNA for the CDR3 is TGTGCCAGCAGCCACACCCTCGGGACAGGACTGTCGAGCGGGGACCTCCAAGAGACCCAGTACTTC. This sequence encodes CASSHTLGTGLSSGDLQETQYF.

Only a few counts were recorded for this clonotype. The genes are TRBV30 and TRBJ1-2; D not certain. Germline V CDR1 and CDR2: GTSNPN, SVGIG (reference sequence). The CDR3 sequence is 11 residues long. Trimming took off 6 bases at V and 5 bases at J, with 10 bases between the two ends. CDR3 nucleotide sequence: TGTGCCTGTACTACGATTTATGGCTACACCTTC. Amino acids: CACTTIYGYTF.

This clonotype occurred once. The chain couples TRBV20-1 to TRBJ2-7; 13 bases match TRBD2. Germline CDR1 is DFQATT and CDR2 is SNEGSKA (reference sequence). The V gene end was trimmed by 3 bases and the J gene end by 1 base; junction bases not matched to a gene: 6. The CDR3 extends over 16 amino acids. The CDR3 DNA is TGCAGTGCTAGGCCCCTGACTAGCGGGAGGTCCTACGAGCAGTACTTC. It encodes CSARPLTSGRSYEQYF.

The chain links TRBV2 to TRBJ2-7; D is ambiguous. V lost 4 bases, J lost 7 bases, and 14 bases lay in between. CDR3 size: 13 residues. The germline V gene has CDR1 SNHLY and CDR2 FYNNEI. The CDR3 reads CASSVQTPKEQYF. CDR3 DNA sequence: TGTGCCAGCAGTGTACAGACTCCCAAGGAGCAGTACTTC.

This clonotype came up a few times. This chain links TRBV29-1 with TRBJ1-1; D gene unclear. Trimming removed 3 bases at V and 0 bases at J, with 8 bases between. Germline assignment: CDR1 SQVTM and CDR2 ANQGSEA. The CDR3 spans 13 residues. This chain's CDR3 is CSVEWEMNTEAFF. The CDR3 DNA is TGCAGCGTTGAGTGGGAAATGAACACTGAAGCTTTCTTT.

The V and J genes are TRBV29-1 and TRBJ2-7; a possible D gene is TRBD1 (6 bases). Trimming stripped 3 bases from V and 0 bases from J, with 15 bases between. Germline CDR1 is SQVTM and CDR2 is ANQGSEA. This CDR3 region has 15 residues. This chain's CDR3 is CSVEFLGDNSYEQYF. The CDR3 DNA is TGCAGCGTTGAGTTTCTTGGGGACAACTCCTACGAGCAGTACTTC.

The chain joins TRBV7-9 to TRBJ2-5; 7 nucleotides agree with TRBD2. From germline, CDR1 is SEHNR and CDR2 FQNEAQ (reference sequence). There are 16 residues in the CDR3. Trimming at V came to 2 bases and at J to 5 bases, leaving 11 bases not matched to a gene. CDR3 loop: CASSLLSGVLGETQYF. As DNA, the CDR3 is TGTGCCAGCAGCTTATTGAGCGGGGTCTTGGGTGAGACCCAGTACTTC.

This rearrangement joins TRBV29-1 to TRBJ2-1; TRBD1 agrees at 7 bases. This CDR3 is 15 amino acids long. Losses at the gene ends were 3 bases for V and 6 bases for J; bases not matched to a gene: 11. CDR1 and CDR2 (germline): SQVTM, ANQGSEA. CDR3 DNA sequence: TGCAGCGTTGACACAGACAGGGAACAATCCAATGAGCAGTTCTTC. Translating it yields CSVDTDREQSNEQFF.

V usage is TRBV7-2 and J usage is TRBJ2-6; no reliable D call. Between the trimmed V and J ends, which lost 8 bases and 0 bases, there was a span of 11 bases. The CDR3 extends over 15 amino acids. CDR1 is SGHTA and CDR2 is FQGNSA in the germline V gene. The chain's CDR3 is CASAPGPSGANVLTF. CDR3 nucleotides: TGTGCCAGCGCCCCGGGTCCCTCTGGGGCCAACGTCCTGACTTTC.

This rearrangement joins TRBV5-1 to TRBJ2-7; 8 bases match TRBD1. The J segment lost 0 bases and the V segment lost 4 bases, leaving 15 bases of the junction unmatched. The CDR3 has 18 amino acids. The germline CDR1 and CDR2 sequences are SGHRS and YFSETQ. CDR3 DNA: TGCGCCAGCAGCGTACGCCTTGGACAGGGTACGAGCTCCTACGAGCAGTACTTC. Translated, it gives CASSVRLGQGTSSYEQYF.

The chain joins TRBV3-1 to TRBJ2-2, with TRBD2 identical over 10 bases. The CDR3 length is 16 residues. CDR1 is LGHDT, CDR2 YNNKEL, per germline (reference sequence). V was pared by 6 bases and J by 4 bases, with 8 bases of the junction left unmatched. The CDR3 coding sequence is TGTGCCAGCAGAAAAGGACTAGCGGCCCTCACCGGGGAGCTGTTTTTT. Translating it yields CASRKGLAALTGELFF.

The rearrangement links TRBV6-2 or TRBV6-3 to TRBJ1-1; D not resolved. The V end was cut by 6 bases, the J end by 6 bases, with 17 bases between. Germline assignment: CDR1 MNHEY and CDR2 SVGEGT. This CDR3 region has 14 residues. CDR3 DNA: TGTGCCAGCAGCCCGTCGAAAAGTATCGCTGAAGCTTTCTTT. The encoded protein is CASSPSKSIAEAFF.

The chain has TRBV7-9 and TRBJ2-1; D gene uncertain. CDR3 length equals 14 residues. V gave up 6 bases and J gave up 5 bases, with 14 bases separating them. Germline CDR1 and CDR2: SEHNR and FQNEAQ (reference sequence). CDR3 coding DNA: TGTGCCAGCAGGCCTTGGAACGGAGACAATGAGCAGTTCTTC. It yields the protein CASRPWNGDNEQFF.

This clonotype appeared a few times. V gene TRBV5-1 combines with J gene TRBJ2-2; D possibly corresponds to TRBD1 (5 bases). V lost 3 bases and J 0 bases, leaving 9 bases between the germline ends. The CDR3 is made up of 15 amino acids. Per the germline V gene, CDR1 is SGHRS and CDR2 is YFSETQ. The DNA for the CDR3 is TGCGCCAGCAGCTCGTACAGGCCGAACACCGGGGAGCTGTTTTTT. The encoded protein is CASSSYRPNTGELFF.

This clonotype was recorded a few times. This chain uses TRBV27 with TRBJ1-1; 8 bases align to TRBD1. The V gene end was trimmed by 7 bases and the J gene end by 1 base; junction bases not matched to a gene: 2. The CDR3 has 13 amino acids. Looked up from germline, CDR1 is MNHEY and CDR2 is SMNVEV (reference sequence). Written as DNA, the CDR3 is TGTGCCAGCAAAACAGGGGGGAACACTGAAGCTTTCTTT. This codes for CASKTGGNTEAFF.

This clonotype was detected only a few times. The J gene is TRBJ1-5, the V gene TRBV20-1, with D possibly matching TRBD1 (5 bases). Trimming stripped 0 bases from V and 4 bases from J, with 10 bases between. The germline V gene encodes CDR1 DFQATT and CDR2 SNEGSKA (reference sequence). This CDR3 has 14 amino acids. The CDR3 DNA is TGCAGTGCTAGAGACGGGGCAGAGAATCAGCCCCAGCATTTT. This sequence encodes CSARDGAENQPQHF.

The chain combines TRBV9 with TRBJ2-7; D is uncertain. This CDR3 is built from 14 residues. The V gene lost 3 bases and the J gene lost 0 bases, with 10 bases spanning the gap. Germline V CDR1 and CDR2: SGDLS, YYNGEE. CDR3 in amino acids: CASSELESSYEQYF. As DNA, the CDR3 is TGTGCCAGCAGCGAGCTTGAAAGCTCCTACGAGCAGTACTTC.

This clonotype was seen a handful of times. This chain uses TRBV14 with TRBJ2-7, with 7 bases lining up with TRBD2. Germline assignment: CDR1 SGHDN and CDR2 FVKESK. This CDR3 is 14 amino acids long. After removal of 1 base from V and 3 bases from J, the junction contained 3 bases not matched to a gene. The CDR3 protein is CASSQASGGYEQYF. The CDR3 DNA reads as TGTGCCAGCAGCCAAGCCTCGGGGGGCTACGAGCAGTACTTC.

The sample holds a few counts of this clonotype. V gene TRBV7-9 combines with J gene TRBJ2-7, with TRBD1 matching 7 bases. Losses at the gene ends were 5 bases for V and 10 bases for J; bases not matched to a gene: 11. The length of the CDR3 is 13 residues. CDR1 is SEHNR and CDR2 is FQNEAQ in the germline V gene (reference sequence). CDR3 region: CASSTSLDRVQYF. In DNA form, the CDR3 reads TGTGCCAGCAGCACGTCCCTTGACAGGGTTCAGTACTTC.